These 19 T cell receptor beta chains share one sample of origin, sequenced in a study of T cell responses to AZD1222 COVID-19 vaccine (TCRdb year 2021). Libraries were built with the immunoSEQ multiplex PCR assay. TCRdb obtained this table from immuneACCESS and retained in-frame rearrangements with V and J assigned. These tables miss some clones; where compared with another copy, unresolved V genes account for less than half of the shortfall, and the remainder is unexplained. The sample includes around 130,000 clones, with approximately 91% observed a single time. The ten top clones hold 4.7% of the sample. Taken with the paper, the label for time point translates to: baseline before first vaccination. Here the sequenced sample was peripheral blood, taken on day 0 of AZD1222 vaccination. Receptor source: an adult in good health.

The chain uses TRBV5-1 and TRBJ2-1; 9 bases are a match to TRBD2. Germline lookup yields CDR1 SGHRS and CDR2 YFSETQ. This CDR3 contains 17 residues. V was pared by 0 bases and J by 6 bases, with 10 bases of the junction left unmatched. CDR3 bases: TGCGCCAGCAGCTTGGGGTCGGCAGCGGGAGGCCGCAATGAGCAGTTCTTC. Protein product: CASSLGSAAGGRNEQFF.

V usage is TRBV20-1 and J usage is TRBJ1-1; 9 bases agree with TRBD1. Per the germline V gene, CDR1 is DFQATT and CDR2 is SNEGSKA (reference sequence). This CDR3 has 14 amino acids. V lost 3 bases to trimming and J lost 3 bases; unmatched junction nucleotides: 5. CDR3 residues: CSASYRGHHTEAFF. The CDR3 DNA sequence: TGCAGTGCTAGTTACAGGGGGCATCACACTGAAGCTTTCTTT.

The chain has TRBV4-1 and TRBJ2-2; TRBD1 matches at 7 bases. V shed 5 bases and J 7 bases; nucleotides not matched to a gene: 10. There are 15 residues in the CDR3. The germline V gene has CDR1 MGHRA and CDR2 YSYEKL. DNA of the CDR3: TGCGCCAGCAGCTCCGGACAGGCCAGTTTCGGGGAGCTGTTTTTT. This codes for CASSSGQASFGELFF.

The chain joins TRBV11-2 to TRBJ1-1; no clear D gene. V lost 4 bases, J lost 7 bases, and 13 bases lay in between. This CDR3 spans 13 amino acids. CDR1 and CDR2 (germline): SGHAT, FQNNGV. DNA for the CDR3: TGTGCCAGCAGCTCCAGAGGGTGGCATGAAGCTTTCTTT. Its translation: CASSSRGWHEAFF.

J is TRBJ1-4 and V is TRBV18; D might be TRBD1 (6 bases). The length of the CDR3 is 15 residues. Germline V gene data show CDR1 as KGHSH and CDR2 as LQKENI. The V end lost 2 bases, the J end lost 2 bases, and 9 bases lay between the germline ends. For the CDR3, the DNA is TGTGCCAGCTCACCAAAGAGGGGGACTAATGAAAAACTGTTTTTT. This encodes CASSPKRGTNEKLFF.

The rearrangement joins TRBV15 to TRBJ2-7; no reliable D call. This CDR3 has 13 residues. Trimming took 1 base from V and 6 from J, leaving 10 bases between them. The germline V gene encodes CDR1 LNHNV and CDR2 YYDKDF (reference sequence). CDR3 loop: CATSRGFETEQYF. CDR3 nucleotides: TGTGCCACCAGCAGAGGTTTTGAGACCGAGCAGTACTTC.

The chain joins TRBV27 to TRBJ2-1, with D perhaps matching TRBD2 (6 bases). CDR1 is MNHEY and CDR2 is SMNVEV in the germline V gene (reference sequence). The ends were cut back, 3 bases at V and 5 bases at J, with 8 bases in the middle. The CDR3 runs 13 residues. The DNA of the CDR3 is TGTGCCAGCAGTTTCACGGGAGACAATGAGCAGTTCTTC. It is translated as CASSFTGDNEQFF.

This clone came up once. The CDR3 here is CASSLARGGYQETQYF. In DNA, the CDR3 is TGTGCCAGCAGCTTGGCCAGGGGGGGGTACCAAGAGACCCAGTACTTC. The chain has TRBV5-4 and TRBJ2-5, with D tentatively TRBD1 or TRBD2 (7 bases each). CDR1 and CDR2 (germline): SGHNT, YYREEE (reference sequence). Trimming cost V 0 bases and J 0 bases, with 12 bases left between them. The CDR3 length is 16 residues. Full variable domain (missing parts from reference TRBV5-4 and TRBJ2-5): ETGVTQSPTHLIKTRGQQVTLRCSSQSGHNTVSWYQQALGQGPQFIFQYYREEENGRGNFPPRFSGLQFPNYSSELNVNALELDDSALYLCASSLARGGYQETQYFGPGTRLLVL.

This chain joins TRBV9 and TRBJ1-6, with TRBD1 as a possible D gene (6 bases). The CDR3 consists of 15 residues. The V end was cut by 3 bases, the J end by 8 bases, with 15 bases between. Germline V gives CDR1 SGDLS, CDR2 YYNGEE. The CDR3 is CASSGLQGTHSPLHF. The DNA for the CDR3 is TGTGCCAGCAGCGGACTCCAGGGGACCCATTCACCCCTCCACTTT.

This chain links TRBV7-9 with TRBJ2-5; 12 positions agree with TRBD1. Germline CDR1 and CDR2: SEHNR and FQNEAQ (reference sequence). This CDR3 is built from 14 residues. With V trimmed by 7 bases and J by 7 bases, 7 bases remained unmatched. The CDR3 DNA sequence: TGTGCCAGCATGACCGGGACAGGGGGCGCGACCCAGTACTTC. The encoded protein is CASMTGTGGATQYF.

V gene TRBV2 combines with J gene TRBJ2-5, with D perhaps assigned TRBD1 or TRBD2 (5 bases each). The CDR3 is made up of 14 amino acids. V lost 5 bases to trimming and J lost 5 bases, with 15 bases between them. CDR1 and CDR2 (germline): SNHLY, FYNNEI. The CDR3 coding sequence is TGTGCCAGCAGTACGGGGCACTCTGGGGAGACCCAGTACTTC. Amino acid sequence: CASSTGHSGETQYF.

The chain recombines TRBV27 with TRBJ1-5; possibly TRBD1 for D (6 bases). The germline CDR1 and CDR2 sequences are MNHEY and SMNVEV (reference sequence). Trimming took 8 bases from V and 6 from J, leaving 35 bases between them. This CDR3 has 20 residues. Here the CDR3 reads CASRAAGFYLGGARGQPQHF. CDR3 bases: TGTGCCAGCCGAGCGGCGGGTTTCTATCTCGGGGGGGCGCGAGGTCAGCCCCAGCATTTT.

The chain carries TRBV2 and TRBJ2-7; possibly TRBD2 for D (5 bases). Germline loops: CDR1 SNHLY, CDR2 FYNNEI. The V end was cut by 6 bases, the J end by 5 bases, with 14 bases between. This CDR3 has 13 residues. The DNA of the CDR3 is TGTGCCAGCAGCCGACGAGGGATCAACGAGCAGTACTTC. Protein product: CASSRRGINEQYF.

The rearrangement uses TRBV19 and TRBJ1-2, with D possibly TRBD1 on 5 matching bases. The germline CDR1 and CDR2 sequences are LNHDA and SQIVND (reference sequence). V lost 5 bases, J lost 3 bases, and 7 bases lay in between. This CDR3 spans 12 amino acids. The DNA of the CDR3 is TGTGCCAGTAGTCCAGGGTACTATGGCTACACCTTC. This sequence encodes CASSPGYYGYTF.

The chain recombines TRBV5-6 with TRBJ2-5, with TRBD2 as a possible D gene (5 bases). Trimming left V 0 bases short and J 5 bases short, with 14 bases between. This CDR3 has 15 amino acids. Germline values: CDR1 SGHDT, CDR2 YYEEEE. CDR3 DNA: TGTGCCAGCAGCTTGGCCGGGCTAGCTCGGGAGACCCAGTACTTC. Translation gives CASSLAGLARETQYF.

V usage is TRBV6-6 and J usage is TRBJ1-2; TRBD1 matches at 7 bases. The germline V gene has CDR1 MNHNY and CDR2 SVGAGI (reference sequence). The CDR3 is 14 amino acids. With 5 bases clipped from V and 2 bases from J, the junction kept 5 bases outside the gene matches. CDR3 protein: CASSTGQRNYGYTF. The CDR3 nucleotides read TGTGCCAGCAGTACGGGACAGAGGAACTATGGCTACACCTTC.

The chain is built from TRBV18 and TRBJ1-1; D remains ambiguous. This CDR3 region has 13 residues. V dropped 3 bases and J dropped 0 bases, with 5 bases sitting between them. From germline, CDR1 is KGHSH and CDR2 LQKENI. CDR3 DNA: TGTGCCAGCTCACCTAAGTTGAACACTGAAGCTTTCTTT. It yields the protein CASSPKLNTEAFF.

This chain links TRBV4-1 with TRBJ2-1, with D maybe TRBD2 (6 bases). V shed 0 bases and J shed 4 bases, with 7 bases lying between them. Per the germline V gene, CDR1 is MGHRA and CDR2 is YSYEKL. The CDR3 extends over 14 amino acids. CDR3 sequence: CASSQEGRYNEQFF. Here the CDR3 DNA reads TGCGCCAGCAGCCAAGAAGGGAGGTACAATGAGCAGTTCTTC.

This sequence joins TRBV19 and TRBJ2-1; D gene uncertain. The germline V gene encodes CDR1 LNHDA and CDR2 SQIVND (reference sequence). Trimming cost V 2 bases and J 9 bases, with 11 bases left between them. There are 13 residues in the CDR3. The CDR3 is CASSILGWGEQFF. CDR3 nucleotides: TGTGCCAGTAGTATACTAGGTTGGGGTGAGCAGTTCTTC. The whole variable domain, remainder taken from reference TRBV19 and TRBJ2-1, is DGGITQSPKYLFRKEGQNVTLSCEQNLNHDAMYWYRQDPGQGLRLIYYSQIVNDFQKGDIAEGYSVSREKKESFPLTVTSAQKNPTAFYLCASSILGWGEQFFGPGTRLTVL.